Shown below are 2 T cell receptor beta chains from a single sample sequenced in a study of graft-versus-host responses after intestinal transplantation. TCRdb keeps only in-frame clones here, not all; method: immunoSEQ multiplex PCR. This sample yields 90,000 to 150,000 clones, of which approximately 95% are seen a single time; more than 2.5% belongs to the top ten. No antigen has been identified for these receptors. This material consisted of unstimulated CD8+ T cells sorted from spleen or lymph node cells, taken before intestinal transplant. These receptors came from a human donor who received an intestinal transplant.

The chain employs TRBV7-3 and TRBJ2-1; 11 bases map to TRBD2. Trimming cost V 0 bases and J 4 bases; bases outside gene matches: 5. In germline, CDR1 is SGHTA, CDR2 FQGTGA. The CDR3 runs 17 residues. The CDR3 is CASSLTSGRAVYNEQFF. For the CDR3, the DNA is TGTGCCAGCAGCTTAACTAGCGGGAGGGCCGTATACAATGAGCAGTTCTTC.

The chain joins TRBV19 to TRBJ2-1; TRBD2 matches 12 bases. Germline V CDR1 and CDR2: LNHDA, SQIVND (reference sequence). CDR3 size: 18 residues. The V and J ends lost 5 bases and 6 bases, in that order; junction bases with no gene match: 14. The CDR3 protein is CASSGRTSGILKVNEQFF. The CDR3 DNA reads TGTGCCAGTAGTGGAAGGACTAGCGGGATTCTCAAGGTCAATGAGCAGTTCTTC.